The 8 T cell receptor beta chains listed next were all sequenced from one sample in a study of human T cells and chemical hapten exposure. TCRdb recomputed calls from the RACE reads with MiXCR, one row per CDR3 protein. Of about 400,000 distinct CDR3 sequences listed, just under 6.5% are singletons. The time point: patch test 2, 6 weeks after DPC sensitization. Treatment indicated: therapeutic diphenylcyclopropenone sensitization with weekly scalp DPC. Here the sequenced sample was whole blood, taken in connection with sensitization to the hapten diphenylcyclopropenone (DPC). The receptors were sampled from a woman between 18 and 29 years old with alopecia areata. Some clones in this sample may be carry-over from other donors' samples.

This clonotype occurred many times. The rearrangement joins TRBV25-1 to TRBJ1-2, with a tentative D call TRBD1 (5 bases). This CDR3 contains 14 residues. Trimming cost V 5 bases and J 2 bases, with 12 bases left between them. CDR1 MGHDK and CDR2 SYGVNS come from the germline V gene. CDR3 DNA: TGTGCCAGCAGTAGGAGGGGCCAAAACTATGGCTACACCTTC. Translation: CASSRRGQNYGYTF.

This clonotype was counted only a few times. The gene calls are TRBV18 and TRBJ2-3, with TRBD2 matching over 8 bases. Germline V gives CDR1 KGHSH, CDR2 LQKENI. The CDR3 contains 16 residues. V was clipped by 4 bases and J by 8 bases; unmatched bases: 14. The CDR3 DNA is TGTGCCAGCTCACTTTCAGCGGGGGCCCCGCAAGGTACGCAGTATTTT. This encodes CASSLSAGAPQGTQYF.

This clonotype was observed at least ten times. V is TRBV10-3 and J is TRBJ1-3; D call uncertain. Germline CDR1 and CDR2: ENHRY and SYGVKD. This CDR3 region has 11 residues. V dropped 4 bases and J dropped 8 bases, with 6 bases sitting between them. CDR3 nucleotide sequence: TGTGCCATCAGTGGCCGGGACACCATATATTTT. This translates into CAISGRDTIYF.

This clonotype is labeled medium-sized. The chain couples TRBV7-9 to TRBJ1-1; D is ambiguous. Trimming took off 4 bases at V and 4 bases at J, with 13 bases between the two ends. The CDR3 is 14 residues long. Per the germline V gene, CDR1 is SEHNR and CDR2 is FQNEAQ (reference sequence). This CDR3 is CASSSNNAATEAFF. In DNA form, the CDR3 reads TGTGCCAGCAGCTCCAACAATGCCGCCACTGAAGCTTTCTTT.

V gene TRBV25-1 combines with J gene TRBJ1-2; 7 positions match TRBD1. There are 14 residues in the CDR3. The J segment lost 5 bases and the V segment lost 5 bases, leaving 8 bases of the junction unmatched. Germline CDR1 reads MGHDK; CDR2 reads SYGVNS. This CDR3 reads CASSRDGTDYGYTF. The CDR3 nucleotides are TGTGCCAGCAGTCGAGACGGGACAGATTATGGCTACACCTTC.

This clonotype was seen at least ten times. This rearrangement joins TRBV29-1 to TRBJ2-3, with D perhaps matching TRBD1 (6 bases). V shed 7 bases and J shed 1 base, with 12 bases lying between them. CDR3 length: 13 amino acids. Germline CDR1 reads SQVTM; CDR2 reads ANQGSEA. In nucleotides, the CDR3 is TGCAGCGCCTACAGGGCACGCACAGATACGCAGTATTTT. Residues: CSAYRARTDTQYF.

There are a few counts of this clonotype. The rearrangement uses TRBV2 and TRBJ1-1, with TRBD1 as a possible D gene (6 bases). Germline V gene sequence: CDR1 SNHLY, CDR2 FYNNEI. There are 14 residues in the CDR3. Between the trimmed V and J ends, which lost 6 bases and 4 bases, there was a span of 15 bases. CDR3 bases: TGTGCCAGCAGCGAGGGGGGGGTGACCACTGAAGCTTTCTTT. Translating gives CASSEGGVTTEAFF.

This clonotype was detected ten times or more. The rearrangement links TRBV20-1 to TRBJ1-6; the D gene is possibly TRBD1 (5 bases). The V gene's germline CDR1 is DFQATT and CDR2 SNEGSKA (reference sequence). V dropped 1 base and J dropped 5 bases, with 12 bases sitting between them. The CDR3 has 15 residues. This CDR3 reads CSARGETVNNSPLHF. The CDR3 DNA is TGCAGTGCTAGAGGCGAGACAGTTAATAATTCACCCCTCCACTTT.